The TCR beta chain under discussion was sequenced for a study of blood T cell repertoires in COVID-19 (dated by TCRdb to 2018 to 2020). At the level of the whole study: Samples from collaborators originated in the United States, Italy and Spain and spanned both the acute and convalescent phases of COVID-19. Nearly every sample came with metadata listing a de-identified subject ID, COVID-19 status, age in years and sex. The repertoires were released in a freely available public database meant as a resource for research on the immune response to SARS-CoV-2. Subjects who had been exposed to COVID-19, were actively infected with it, or had recovered from it provided the deeply sampled blood TCRbeta repertoires that made up the dataset. The samples were drawn from the first 160 participants of the ongoing ImmuneRACE study and from 1,254 subjects provided by 6 global collaborators. HLA class I and class II types, where available, came from metadata supplied by the sample provider rather than from assay-based typing. The material from the prospective study consisted of cDNA or gDNA derived from T cells, B-cell-depleted T cells, or PBMCs. The paper as a whole reports these results and caveats: How much clinical and demographic metadata was included differed by source and by participant, and the metadata was provided uncurated.

The collaborating institutions used their own protocols to collect whole blood in K2EDTA tubes. For TCRbeta analysis, collaborator samples were shipped as frozen whole blood, as isolated PBMCs, or as DNA extracted from either sample type. TCRbeta CDR3 regions were amplified from genomic DNA using the immunoSEQ Assay, a bias-controlled multiplex PCR. The authors processed their data as follows. Nucleated cell counts per sample were estimated from amplification of reference gene primers within the assay. To quantify the absolute abundance of each unique TCRbeta CDR3 rearrangement, sequence reads were collapsed and filtered. For each sample, productive Simpson clonality was calculated as the square root of Simpson's diversity index across productive rearrangements. This is the immuneACCESS table as TCRdb keeps it, with only in-frame sequences that have V and J called. A part of the clones is gone; compared with another copy, unresolved V genes explain less than half, and the rest is unexplained. V, J and clone size are taken as reported in that table, and D and trimming were inferred from the DNA itself. The sample table shows about 60,000 clones, and approximately 80% are seen once. Roughly 27% of the sample is in the top ten clones.

As for this clone: What antigen it recognizes has not been identified. No base qualities exist here, and no much larger clone lies one base off it.

CDR1 and CDR2 are read off the germline V gene as MGHRA and YSYEKL. The CDR3 covers 17 residues, taking in both the cysteine and the phenylalanine. Here the CDR3 DNA is all that survives: 51 bases in frame from base 1. V is trimmed back by 1 base and J by 3 bases, and the junction contains 9 bases that no gene match accounts for. The sequenced material came from peripheral blood. This TCR came from a human donor in a cohort sampled during active COVID-19. The rearrangement joined TRBV4-1 to TRBJ2-1, with 7 bases in between that match TRBD2. The sequenced DNA: TGCGCCAGCAGCCAAGGCAAATTACTAGCGAACTACAATGAGCAGTTCTTC. Protein translation: CASSQGKLLANYNEQFF.